This T cell receptor beta chain appears in the sequencing data of a study of beta chain features in type 1 diabetes. Notes on the study in general: There was no resolution here of whether HLA type influences TCRB rearrangement. Moderately but significantly shorter TCRB CDR3s were found in Type 1 diabetes patients in all four CD4+ subsets.

Germline V gene data show CDR1 as MNHNS and CDR2 as SASEGT. V was pared by 0 bases and J by 4 bases, with 16 bases between. This CDR3 spans 17 amino acids. Regarding this clone: Its antigen is unidentified.

Staining for CD45RO/CCR7/CD25/CD127/CD95/CD27 allowed sorting of CD4+ naive, central memory, regulatory and stem cell-like memory cells. Since all of the isolated RNA was reverse transcribed, expressed TCRB transcripts were what got sequenced. The study sequenced naive, central memory and regulatory T cell samples to an average of roughly 4 million reads. TCRdb's table, derived via immunoSEQ multiplex PCR, lists solely in-frame clones and lacks some. The table shows around 180,000 clones, with around 7.9% occurring only once. Specimen: central memory CD4+ T cells from blood. The chain carries TRBV6-1 and TRBJ2-1; tentatively, D is TRBD2 (6 bases). The origin of this receptor is a man between 18 and 29 years old with type 1 diabetes. The CDR3 reads CASSEARGAARYNEQFF. The CDR3 region has the DNA TGTGCCAGCAGTGAAGCGCGCGGGGCAGCCCGGTACAATGAGCAGTTCTTC.